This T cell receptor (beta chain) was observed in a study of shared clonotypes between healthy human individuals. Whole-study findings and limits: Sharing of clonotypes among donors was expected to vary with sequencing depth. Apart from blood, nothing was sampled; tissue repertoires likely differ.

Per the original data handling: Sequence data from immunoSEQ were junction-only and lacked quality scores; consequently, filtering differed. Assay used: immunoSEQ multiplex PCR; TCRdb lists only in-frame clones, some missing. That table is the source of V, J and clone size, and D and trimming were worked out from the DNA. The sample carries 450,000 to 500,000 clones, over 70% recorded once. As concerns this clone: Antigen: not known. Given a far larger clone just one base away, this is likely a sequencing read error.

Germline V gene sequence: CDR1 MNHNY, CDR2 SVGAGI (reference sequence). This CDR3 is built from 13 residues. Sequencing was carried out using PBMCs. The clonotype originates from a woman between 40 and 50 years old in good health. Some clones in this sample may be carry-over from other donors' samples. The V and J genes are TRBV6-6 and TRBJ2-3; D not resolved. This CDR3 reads CASQGGPTDTRYF. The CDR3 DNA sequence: TGTGCCTCTCAAGGCGGACCCACAGATACGCGGTATTTT.